The 24 T cell receptor beta chains presented below share a single source sample, sequenced in a study of breast tumors, draining lymph nodes, adjacent tissues. TCRdb reprocessed the multiplex PCR reads via MiXCR and lists one record per CDR3 protein. The data show over 150,000 distinct CDR3 sequences, with about 30% seen just once and roughly 4.5% held by the top ten. The lymph nodes were axillary draining lymph nodes from breast cancer patients. Sequences were obtained from axillary lymph node tissue. Source of these receptors: a female donor with breast cancer. Some clones in this sample may be carry-over from other donors' samples.

This clonotype was detected many times. The chain uses TRBV19 and TRBJ1-2, with 7 nucleotides matching TRBD1. Trimming removed 4 bases from V and 4 bases from J; junction bases left unmatched: 9. From germline, CDR1 is LNHDA and CDR2 SQIVND (reference sequence). The CDR3 runs 15 residues. The CDR3, as DNA: TGTGCCAGTAGTAGCGGGACAGTTTCTGGCTATGGCTACACCTTC. Amino acids: CASSSGTVSGYGYTF. Full variable domain (missing parts from reference TRBV19 and TRBJ1-2): DGGITQSPKYLFRKEGQNVTLSCEQNLNHDAMYWYRQDPGQGLRLIYYSQIVNDFQKGDIAEGYSVSREKKESFPLTVTSAQKNPTAFYLCASSSGTVSGYGYTFGSGTRLTVV.

In this sample, this clonotype turned up once. The genes are TRBV2 and TRBJ2-3; D may be TRBD2 (5 bases). The CDR3 consists of 11 residues. Deletions cut 11 bases from V and 5 bases from J, with 11 bases between. CDR1 is SNHLY, CDR2 FYNNEI, per germline. CDR3 sequence: CAQPGIDTQYF. The CDR3 bases are TGTGCCCAACCGGGAATAGATACGCAGTATTTT.

This clonotype has ten or more counts. The rearrangement uses TRBV4-2 and TRBJ2-1, with D possibly matching TRBD2 (5 bases). The CDR3 consists of 18 residues. From germline, CDR1 is LGHNA and CDR2 YNFKEQ. V lost 0 bases and J lost 2, with 17 bases in between. CDR3 nucleotides: TGTGCCAGCAGCCAAGACCACTTGCCAACGGGAACCTACAATGAGCAGTTCTTC. This sequence encodes CASSQDHLPTGTYNEQFF.

This clonotype was picked up a small number of times. The chain joins TRBV3-1 to TRBJ2-1, with D uncertain. Germline loops: CDR1 LGHDT, CDR2 YNNKEL (reference sequence). V dropped 6 bases and J dropped 4 bases, with 13 bases sitting between them. The CDR3 has 14 amino acids. The CDR3 bases are TGTGCCAGCAGTTCAACAAACGGGTACAATGAGCAGTTCTTC. Its translation: CASSSTNGYNEQFF.

V gene TRBV10-3 combines with J gene TRBJ2-3, with D maybe TRBD1 (6 bases). V dropped 9 bases and J dropped 4 bases, with 17 bases sitting between them. CDR3 length: 14 amino acids. Germline CDR1 is ENHRY and CDR2 is SYGVKD. CDR3: CAMRQAGAADTQYF. CDR3 DNA sequence: TGTGCCATGAGGCAGGCAGGGGCGGCAGATACGCAGTATTTT.

This clonotype was detected ten times or more. This chain connects TRBV6-5 to TRBJ1-6; D perhaps matches TRBD1 (5 bases). CDR3 length: 14 amino acids. The V end was cut by 0 bases, the J end by 11 bases, with 11 bases between. Looked up from germline, CDR1 is MNHEY and CDR2 is SVGAGI. Here the CDR3 DNA reads TGTGCCAGCAGTTACTCATCCGGGGGTCCACCCCTCCACTTT. Its translation: CASSYSSGGPPLHF.

This clonotype came up many times. V is TRBV10-2 and J is TRBJ2-2; D not certain. V dropped 10 bases and J dropped 6 bases, with 12 bases sitting between them. Germline assignment: CDR1 WSHSY and CDR2 SAAADI. This CDR3 has 12 residues. The CDR3 nucleotides are TGCGCCACCCACATCCCCCCCGGGGAGCTGTTTTTT. This codes for CATHIPPGELFF.

Ten or more counts support this clonotype. V is TRBV7-6 and J is TRBJ2-1; 12 bases are a match to TRBD2. J was trimmed by 6 bases and V by 3 bases; bases with no gene match: 9. In germline, CDR1 is SGHVS, CDR2 FNYEAQ. This CDR3 contains 17 residues. CDR3 coding DNA: TGTGCCAGCAGCTTGGCTAGTTCTAGCGGGAGGGCCAATGAGCAGTTCTTC. This sequence encodes CASSLASSSGRANEQFF.

This clonotype has more than one count but fewer than ten. Being one base from a much bigger clone, this may be a read error. The rearrangement links TRBV5-8 to TRBJ2-2; D call uncertain. There are 14 residues in the CDR3. In germline, CDR1 is SGHTS, CDR2 YDEGEE. Trimming took off 2 bases at V and 4 bases at J, with 9 bases between the two ends. CDR3 protein: CASSFGRATGELFF. The DNA of the CDR3 is TGTGCCAGCAGCTTTGGCCGGGCCACCGGGGAGCTGTTTTTT.

This rearrangement joins TRBV9 to TRBJ2-6; 12 positions match TRBD2. The length of the CDR3 is 16 residues. Trimming at V came to 3 bases and at J to 4 bases, leaving 2 bases not matched to a gene. Germline values: CDR1 SGDLS, CDR2 YYNGEE. CDR3: CASSAGTSGGANVLTF. The CDR3 nucleotides are TGTGCCAGCAGCGCCGGGACTAGCGGGGGGGCCAACGTCCTGACTTTC.

Concerning this clonotype: This CDR3 fails to terminate in the conserved phenylalanine or tryptophan, so it likely reflects a read error. The chain is built from TRBV27 and TRBJ2-3; D may correspond to TRBD1 or TRBD2 (6 bases each). Trimming left V 5 bases short and J 1 base short, with 10 bases between. Germline V gene sequence: CDR1 MNHEY, CDR2 SMNVEV (reference sequence). This CDR3 has 14 residues. The CDR3 DNA reads as TGTGCCAGCAGTAGGAGGGGGGGCACAGATACGCAGTATCTT. It translates to CASSRRGGTDTQYL.

In its sample, this clonotype was seen many times. This chain joins TRBV20-1 and TRBJ2-1; 7 nucleotides match TRBD1. The CDR3 is 13 amino acids. Germline CDR1 and CDR2: DFQATT and SNEGSKA (reference sequence). V shed 5 bases, J shed 2 bases, and the junction held 3 bases outside the gene matches. CDR3 bases: TGCAGTGCTGCCGGGACAGCCTACAATGAGCAGTTCTTC. Its translation is CSAAGTAYNEQFF.

This clonotype was recorded a few times. A read error is possible here, since a much larger clone lies one base away. The chain links TRBV20-1 to TRBJ2-1, with 11 nucleotides matching TRBD2. CDR3 length: 13 amino acids. Germline V gene sequence: CDR1 DFQATT, CDR2 SNEGSKA (reference sequence). The CDR3 DNA is TGCAGTGCTAGAGCTAGCGGGAGGAATGCGCAGTTCTTC. The encoded protein is CSARASGRNAQFF.

At least ten counts were recorded for this clonotype. The rearrangement joins TRBV12-3 or TRBV12-4 to TRBJ1-2; no reliable D call. The CDR3 consists of 14 residues. V was cut by 2 bases and J by 6 bases, with 13 bases left in between. CDR3 sequence reads: CASSLTATRNGYTF. The CDR3 DNA reads as TGTGCCAGCAGTTTAACGGCCACAAGGAATGGCTACACCTTC.

This clonotype was recorded a few times. This sequence joins TRBV6-1 and TRBJ1-3; a weak D match, TRBD1 (6 bases). Germline CDR1 reads MNHNS; CDR2 reads SASEGT. Trimming stripped 4 bases from V and 2 bases from J, with 15 bases between. This CDR3 spans 16 amino acids. The CDR3: CASSGAHGGPGNTIYF. The CDR3, as DNA: TGTGCCAGCAGTGGAGCACACGGGGGCCCTGGAAACACCATATATTTT.

This clonotype has ten or more counts. This chain joins TRBV7-2 and TRBJ2-3; possibly TRBD1 for D (7 bases). There are 13 residues in the CDR3. From germline, CDR1 is SGHTA and CDR2 FQGNSA. With 5 bases removed from V and 7 bases from J, the gap between germline ends came to 13 bases. The DNA of the CDR3 is TGTGCCAGCAGCGTCGCAGGGGGGAATACGCAGTATTTT. It encodes CASSVAGGNTQYF.

This clonotype was picked up many times. This sequence joins TRBV19 and TRBJ2-5, with unresolved D. Germline V gene data show CDR1 as LNHDA and CDR2 as SQIVND (reference sequence). The CDR3 is 13 amino acids. Trimming removed 6 bases at V and 0 bases at J, with 8 bases between. In DNA, the CDR3 is TGTGCCAGTAGCAACGATAACCAAGAGACCCAGTACTTC. Translating it yields CASSNDNQETQYF.

The chain uses TRBV6-2 or TRBV6-3 and TRBJ2-1; 8 positions agree with TRBD2. CDR1 MNHEY and CDR2 SVGEGT come from the germline V gene. The CDR3 has 15 residues. J gave up 8 bases and V 5 bases, and 11 bases lay outside the gene matches. Here the CDR3 DNA reads TGTGCCAGCAGTCACGCCAGGACTAGCTGGGATGAGCAGTTCTTC. Its translation is CASSHARTSWDEQFF.

This clonotype was counted a few times. A read error may explain this, as a much larger clone is one base away. The V call is TRBV7-9, the J call TRBJ1-2, with no clear D. Trimming cost V 8 bases and J 2 bases, with 18 bases left between them. The CDR3 runs to 15 residues. CDR1 and CDR2 (germline): SEHNR, FQNEAQ (reference sequence). Here the CDR3 reads CASGSIQRPNYGYTF. CDR3 coding DNA: TGTGCCAGCGGCTCCATCCAGCGGCCGAACTATGGCTACACCTTC.

On this clonotype: It may be a read error: a sequence one base away is much more abundant. This chain uses TRBV19 with TRBJ2-7; 8 bases agree with TRBD1. Trimming at V came to 3 bases and at J to 4 bases, leaving 2 bases not matched to a gene. This CDR3 spans 13 amino acids. In germline, CDR1 is LNHDA, CDR2 SQIVND (reference sequence). The CDR3 protein is CASSMDRVYEQYF. Written as DNA, the CDR3 is TGTGCCAGTAGTATGGACAGGGTTTACGAGCAGTACTTC. The whole variable domain, filled in from reference TRBV19 and TRBJ2-7, reads DGGITQSPKYLFRKEGQNVTLSCEQNLNHDAMYWYRQDPGQGLRLIYYSQIVNDFQKGDIAEGYSVSREKKESFPLTVTSAQKNPTAFYLCASSMDRVYEQYFGPGTRLTVT.

On this clonotype itself: One base away lies a much larger clone, so this may be a sequencing read error. J is TRBJ2-2 and V is TRBV5-1; 11 nucleotides agree with TRBD2. The CDR3 extends over 16 amino acids. Per germline, CDR1 SGHRS and CDR2 YFSETQ. The CDR3 protein is CASSLRLAGTTGEPFF. CDR3 DNA: TGCGCCAGCAGCTTGCGACTAGCGGGGACTACCGGGGAGCCGTTTTTT.

In its sample, this clonotype was seen many times. The genes are TRBV6-7 and TRBJ2-7; 8 nucleotides line up with TRBD2. TRBV6-7 is placed among ORFs of uncertain function. The CDR3 runs to 16 residues. V trimming: 6 bases; J trimming: 2 bases; junction bases outside the gene matches: 12. The CDR3 loop is CASSTKRQTSAYEQYF. CDR3 in DNA: TGTGCCAGCAGCACCAAGCGACAGACTAGCGCCTACGAGCAGTACTTC.

This clonotype came up a few times. A clone one base away is much larger, so this may be a read error. The conserved phenylalanine or tryptophan normally closing the CDR3 is absent here, so this likely arose from a read error. The CDR3 DNA sequence: TGTGCCAGTAGTACGCCCCTAGCGGGAGATGGGTATGAGCAGTTCTCC. It encodes CASSTPLAGDGYEQFS. This chain joins TRBV19 and TRBJ2-1; 10 positions match TRBD2. J was trimmed by 8 bases and V by 4 bases; bases with no gene match: 11. In germline, CDR1 is LNHDA, CDR2 SQIVND (reference sequence). The CDR3 totals 16 residues.

In this sample, this clonotype turned up many times. The V gene is TRBV7-3, the J gene TRBJ2-3; D uncertain. The CDR3 has 15 amino acids. Germline V gives CDR1 SGHTA, CDR2 FQGTGA. V lost 5 bases, J lost 5 bases, and 17 bases lay in between. The CDR3 region has the DNA TGTGCCAGCAGCGAAACGTTGCGCCCGGTAGATACGCAGTATTTT. Encoded protein: CASSETLRPVDTQYF.